The 15 T cell receptor beta chains below all came from one sample that was sequenced in a study of shared clonotypes between healthy human individuals (dated by TCRdb to about 2020). Receptors were amplified or captured by the immunoSEQ multiplex PCR assay. TCRdb re-hosts the immuneACCESS table, in-frame sequences only. Its copies lack some clones; in the studies checked, an unresolved V gene accounts for under half of them, and the cause for the rest is not known. The sample table lists some 2,100,000 clones, 90% to 95% of them with a count of one. About 1.8% of the sample is taken by the ten largest. CD8 naive samples were obtained by positive selection for CCR7 among CD45RO-negative cells, yielding a CD45RA+CCR7+ population from which TemRA cells were excluded. Sequencing input: naive CD8+ T cells from PBMCs. The meaning of the sample's cell subset or site label: CD45RA+CCR7+. The receptors here all came from a young man in good health. Some clones in this sample may be carry-over from other donors' samples.

The chain uses TRBV5-1 and TRBJ2-1; no definite D call. Germline V gene lookup returns CDR1 SGHRS and CDR2 YFSETQ. The V gene lost 1 base and the J gene lost 8 bases, with 10 bases spanning the gap. The CDR3 spans 13 residues. CDR3 coding DNA: TGCGCCAGCAGCTTGCTGGTCCGGCATGAGCAGTTCTTC. Translated, it gives CASSLLVRHEQFF.

A few counts support this clone. The chain has TRBV14 and TRBJ1-1; 10 bases agree with TRBD1. Trimming at V came to 4 bases and at J to 6 bases, leaving 5 bases not matched to a gene. The CDR3 consists of 14 residues. The germline V gene encodes CDR1 SGHDN and CDR2 FVKESK. CDR3 coding DNA: TGTGCCAGCAGCCCGGGACAGGGGAGCGCTGAAGCTTTCTTT. Residues: CASSPGQGSAEAFF.

The rearrangement uses TRBV5-4 and TRBJ1-2; D not certain. The CDR3 contains 14 residues. V was trimmed by 4 bases and J by 3 bases, leaving 13 bases between them. CDR1 is SGHNT and CDR2 is YYREEE in the germline V gene (reference sequence). The CDR3 DNA reads TGTGCCAGCAGCCCCGTCGAGGGATACTATGGCTACACCTTC. Encoded protein: CASSPVEGYYGYTF.

The V call is TRBV2, the J call TRBJ1-1; D possibly corresponds to TRBD1 (5 bases). This CDR3 has 16 residues. In germline, CDR1 is SNHLY, CDR2 FYNNEI. Trimming removed 2 bases from V and 0 bases from J, with 13 bases in between. CDR3 bases: TGTGCCAGCAGTGAAATAGGACACCTCATGAACACTGAAGCTTTCTTT. This codes for CASSEIGHLMNTEAFF.

This clone has only one observation. The chain is built from TRBV16 and TRBJ1-2, with 7 bases identical to TRBD1. This CDR3 has 14 amino acids. Looked up from germline, CDR1 is KGHSY and CDR2 is FQNENV. V lost 2 bases and J lost 6; bases outside the gene matches: 6. CDR3: CASSQPTGIDGYTF. Written as DNA, the CDR3 is TGTGCCAGCAGCCAACCGACAGGGATCGATGGCTACACCTTC.

This rearrangement joins TRBV6-1 to TRBJ1-1; weak D call: TRBD1 (5 bases). The ends were cut back, 10 bases at V and 3 bases at J, with 21 bases in the middle. Germline CDR1 reads MNHNS; CDR2 reads SASEGT. The CDR3 has 15 residues. CDR3 bases: TGTGCCACTGGGACCTCCCGATCACTGGACACTGAAGCTTTCTTT. Translating it yields CATGTSRSLDTEAFF.

This chain connects TRBV28 to TRBJ2-7; TRBD2 agrees at 9 bases. In germline, CDR1 is MDHEN, CDR2 SYDVKM. V trimming: 5 bases; J trimming: 2 bases; junction bases outside the gene matches: 13. The CDR3 covers 17 residues. The CDR3 bases are TGTGCCAGCAGTGTTCTCTCTAGCGGGACTTACCCCTACGAGCAGTACTTC. Residues: CASSVLSSGTYPYEQYF. The variable domain in full, completed from reference TRBV28 and TRBJ2-7, reads DVKVTQSSRYLVKRTGEKVFLECVQDMDHENMFWYRQDPGLGLRLIYFSYDVKMKEKGDIPEGYSVSREKKERFSLILESASTNQTSMYLCASSVLSSGTYPYEQYFGPGTRLTVT.

The chain has TRBV19 and TRBJ2-1; 7 nucleotides line up with TRBD2. Germline CDR1 reads LNHDA; CDR2 reads SQIVND (reference sequence). With V trimmed by 10 bases and J by 3 bases, 12 bases remained unmatched. The CDR3 sequence is 15 residues long. The CDR3 loop reads CATSPGGLRYNEQFF. In DNA form, the CDR3 reads TGTGCCACCTCACCGGGGGGACTCCGCTACAATGAGCAGTTCTTC.

This clone was recorded a few times. V and J are TRBV5-1 and TRBJ2-1; D uncertain. V lost 3 bases and J 10 bases, leaving 11 bases between the germline ends. This CDR3 has 12 residues. The germline V gene encodes CDR1 SGHRS and CDR2 YFSETQ. The DNA of the CDR3 is TGCGCCAGCAGCTACGGACGTTGGGAGCAGTTCTTC. Protein product: CASSYGRWEQFF.

V gene TRBV6-1 combines with J gene TRBJ2-3, with a possible D match to TRBD1 (6 bases). The germline gives CDR1 MNHNS, CDR2 SASEGT. With 8 bases removed from V and 0 bases from J, the gap between germline ends came to 15 bases. CDR3 length: 15 residues. CDR3 nucleotides: TGTGCCAGCTCTCGACAGGCCGCTAGCACAGATACGCAGTATTTT. Protein sequence: CASSRQAASTDTQYF.

J is TRBJ2-3 and V is TRBV7-9; D is perhaps TRBD1 (5 bases). Trimming left V 8 bases short and J 6 bases short, with 15 bases between. There are 13 residues in the CDR3. Germline V CDR1 and CDR2: SEHNR, FQNEAQ (reference sequence). The CDR3 is CASGPADMDTQYF. Written as DNA, the CDR3 is TGTGCCAGCGGCCCGGCGGACATGGATACGCAGTATTTT.

V is TRBV6-5 and J is TRBJ2-7; D ambiguous. CDR3 length: 15 residues. Trimming took off 0 bases at V and 0 bases at J, with 9 bases between the two ends. The V gene's germline CDR1 is MNHEY and CDR2 SVGAGI. CDR3 protein: CASSYSIWGSYEQYF. In DNA, the CDR3 is TGTGCCAGCAGTTACTCGATCTGGGGCTCCTACGAGCAGTACTTC.

V usage is TRBV18 and J usage is TRBJ2-7; TRBD1 matches at 7 bases. V shed 5 bases and J 3 bases; nucleotides not matched to a gene: 4. Germline values: CDR1 KGHSH, CDR2 LQKENI. The CDR3 length is 13 residues. The CDR3 region is CASSDRDSYEQYF. DNA of the CDR3: TGTGCCAGCTCAGATCGGGACAGCTACGAGCAGTACTTC.

The gene calls are TRBV4-3 and TRBJ2-7, with TRBD1 as a possible D gene (6 bases). The CDR3 is made up of 13 amino acids. Per the germline V gene, CDR1 is LGHNA and CDR2 is YSLEER. Trimming left V 7 bases short and J 0 bases short, with 10 bases between. The CDR3, as DNA: TGCGCCAGCACGGCAGGGGCCTCCTACGAGCAGTACTTC. Translating gives CASTAGASYEQYF.

V and J are TRBV9 and TRBJ2-7; 8 nucleotides align to TRBD2. Looked up from germline, CDR1 is SGDLS and CDR2 is YYNGEE. The J segment lost 5 bases and the V segment lost 0 bases, leaving 7 bases of the junction unmatched. The CDR3 consists of 15 residues. For the CDR3, the DNA is TGTGCCAGCAGCGTAGGAGCGGGAGTTGGCAACGAGCAGTACTTC. This encodes CASSVGAGVGNEQYF.